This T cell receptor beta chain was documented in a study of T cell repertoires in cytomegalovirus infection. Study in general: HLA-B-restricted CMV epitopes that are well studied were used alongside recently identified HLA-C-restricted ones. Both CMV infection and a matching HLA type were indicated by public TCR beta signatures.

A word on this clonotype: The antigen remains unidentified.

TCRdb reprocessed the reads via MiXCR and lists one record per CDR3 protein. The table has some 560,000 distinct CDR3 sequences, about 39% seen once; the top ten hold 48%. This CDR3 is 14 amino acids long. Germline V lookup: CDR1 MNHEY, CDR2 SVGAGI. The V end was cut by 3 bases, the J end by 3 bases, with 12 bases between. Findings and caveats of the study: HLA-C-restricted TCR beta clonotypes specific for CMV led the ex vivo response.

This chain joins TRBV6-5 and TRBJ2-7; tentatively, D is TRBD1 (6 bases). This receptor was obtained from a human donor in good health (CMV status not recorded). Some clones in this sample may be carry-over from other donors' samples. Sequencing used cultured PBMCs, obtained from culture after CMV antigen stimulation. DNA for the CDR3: TGTGCCAGCAGTTATGGAGGACAGTTCTACGAGCAGTACTTC. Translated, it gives CASSYGGQFYEQYF.